This entry features one TCR beta chain sequence. What antigen it recognizes has not been identified. The input lacks base qualities; no much larger clone sits a single base away. The sample is drawn from a study of robustness of blood B and T cell sequencing (dated by TCRdb to between 2017 and 2018). Looking at the study overall: The goal of the study was to find out how much peripheral blood is required to reliably describe the TCRbeta and IgG repertoires of an individual. As technical replicates, two replicate TCRbeta cDNA libraries were made from one shared RNA pool taken from a single 10 ml draw. In each of the nine to ten independently drawn blood samples, both the TCRbeta and the IgG repertoires were quantified. The study at large found these results: Overlap of rare TCRbeta clonotypes did not improve with pooling tubes, implying much larger blood volumes would be needed to capture them. Across technical replicate libraries, about 95% of the top 10,000 TCRbeta clonotypes in one library were also found in the other. A full plateau was not reached by TCRbeta rarefaction curves, suggesting under-sequencing or many low-abundance clonotypes. Evidence of cross-contamination, likely from batch processing, showed up in one pair of TCRbeta libraries, so the UMI-sequence pairs shared by that pair of libraries were removed. Every single 10 ml sample contained the 1,000 most abundant TCRbeta clonotypes from the pooled draws. When 3 or 4 tubes (roughly 26-40 ml blood) were combined, saturation was approached in coverage of the top 10,000 TCRbeta clonotypes. Because EDTA tubes had to be fractionated immediately, the use of EDTA tubes in multi-site collections was limited.

The CDR3 measures 14 amino acids from cysteine to phenylalanine. Only CDR3 DNA remains: 42 bases, in frame from the first base. V drops 7 bases and J drops 8 bases, leaving 18 bases in between. In the germline V gene, CDR1 corresponds to SQVTM and CDR2 to ANQGSEA. TCRbeta repertoires were quantified from mRNA rather than genomic DNA, which captures expressed receptors. Buffy coat leukocytes were collected into Trizol, and RNA was extracted with the Direct-zol RNA MiniPrep Plus kit without cell sorting. To separate plasma, buffy coat and red blood cells, the EDTA blood tubes were centrifuged right away at 4 degrees C. The library was built by means of PCR. Sequenced using an Illumina MiSeq. cDNA was made using SMARTScribe reverse transcriptase and a 5' template-switch oligo that added a universal priming site. A 12-nucleotide random unique molecular identifier (UMI) was carried by the template-switch oligo, and each cDNA molecule was tagged with this UMI. Chain-specific reverse primers targeted TCRbeta transcripts during reverse transcription. Residual template-switch adapters were removed by uracil DNA glycosylase treatment, and cDNA was purified using a Qiagen MinElute kit. The first PCR used KAPA HiFi HotStart ReadyMix for 20 to 25 cycles, split across four 50 ul reactions with step-out primers. Before any further amplification, the products of the first-round PCR were gel-purified. Illumina Nextera adapters were attached in a second PCR of around 8 cycles, and the libraries were then purified and pooled. A 50-nucleotide 5' read captured the UMI barcode for each TCRbeta molecule. The authors processed their data as follows. Reads were grouped by UMI into consensus reads using the MIGEC toolkit. Final reads were produced by merging forward and reverse consensus reads with PEAR. Identical UMI-sequence pairs shared across libraries were treated as cross-sample contamination and removed by a custom decontamination script. V(D)J assignment and CDR3 extraction were performed with MIGMAP, a wrapper around IgBLAST. TCR clonotypes were defined by identical V gene, J gene and CDR3 amino acid sequence, and CDR1 and CDR2 were left unsequenced. The public sequencing data were trimmed at Q25 with fastp and processed into clonotypes with MiXCR by TCRdb, which kept only in-frame beta chains. CDR3 protein duplicates are merged, each entry listing the most common genes and DNA. These V and J calls rely on TCRdb rather than the paper's analysis. For this sample the table gives approximately 1,500 distinct CDR3 sequences, of which 50% to 70% were detected only once. Clones ranked in the top ten supply 35% to 50% of the sample.

The receptor was derived from a human donor in good health. The V and J genes are TRBV29-1 and TRBJ1-6; the best D guess is TRBD1, with 6 bases matching. The sample comprised peripheral blood. The CDR3 reads CSARTGQRDSPLHF. The DNA sequence reads TGCAGCGCGAGGACCGGACAGAGAGATTCACCCCTCCACTTT. The CDR3 plus the reference TRBV29-1 and TRBJ1-6 genes for the other parts give the full variable domain: SAVISQKPSRDICQRGTSLTIQCQVDSQVTMMFWYRQQPGQSLTLIATANQGSEATYESGFVIDKFPISRPNLTFSTLTVSNMSPEDSSIYLCSARTGQRDSPLHFGNGTRLTVT.